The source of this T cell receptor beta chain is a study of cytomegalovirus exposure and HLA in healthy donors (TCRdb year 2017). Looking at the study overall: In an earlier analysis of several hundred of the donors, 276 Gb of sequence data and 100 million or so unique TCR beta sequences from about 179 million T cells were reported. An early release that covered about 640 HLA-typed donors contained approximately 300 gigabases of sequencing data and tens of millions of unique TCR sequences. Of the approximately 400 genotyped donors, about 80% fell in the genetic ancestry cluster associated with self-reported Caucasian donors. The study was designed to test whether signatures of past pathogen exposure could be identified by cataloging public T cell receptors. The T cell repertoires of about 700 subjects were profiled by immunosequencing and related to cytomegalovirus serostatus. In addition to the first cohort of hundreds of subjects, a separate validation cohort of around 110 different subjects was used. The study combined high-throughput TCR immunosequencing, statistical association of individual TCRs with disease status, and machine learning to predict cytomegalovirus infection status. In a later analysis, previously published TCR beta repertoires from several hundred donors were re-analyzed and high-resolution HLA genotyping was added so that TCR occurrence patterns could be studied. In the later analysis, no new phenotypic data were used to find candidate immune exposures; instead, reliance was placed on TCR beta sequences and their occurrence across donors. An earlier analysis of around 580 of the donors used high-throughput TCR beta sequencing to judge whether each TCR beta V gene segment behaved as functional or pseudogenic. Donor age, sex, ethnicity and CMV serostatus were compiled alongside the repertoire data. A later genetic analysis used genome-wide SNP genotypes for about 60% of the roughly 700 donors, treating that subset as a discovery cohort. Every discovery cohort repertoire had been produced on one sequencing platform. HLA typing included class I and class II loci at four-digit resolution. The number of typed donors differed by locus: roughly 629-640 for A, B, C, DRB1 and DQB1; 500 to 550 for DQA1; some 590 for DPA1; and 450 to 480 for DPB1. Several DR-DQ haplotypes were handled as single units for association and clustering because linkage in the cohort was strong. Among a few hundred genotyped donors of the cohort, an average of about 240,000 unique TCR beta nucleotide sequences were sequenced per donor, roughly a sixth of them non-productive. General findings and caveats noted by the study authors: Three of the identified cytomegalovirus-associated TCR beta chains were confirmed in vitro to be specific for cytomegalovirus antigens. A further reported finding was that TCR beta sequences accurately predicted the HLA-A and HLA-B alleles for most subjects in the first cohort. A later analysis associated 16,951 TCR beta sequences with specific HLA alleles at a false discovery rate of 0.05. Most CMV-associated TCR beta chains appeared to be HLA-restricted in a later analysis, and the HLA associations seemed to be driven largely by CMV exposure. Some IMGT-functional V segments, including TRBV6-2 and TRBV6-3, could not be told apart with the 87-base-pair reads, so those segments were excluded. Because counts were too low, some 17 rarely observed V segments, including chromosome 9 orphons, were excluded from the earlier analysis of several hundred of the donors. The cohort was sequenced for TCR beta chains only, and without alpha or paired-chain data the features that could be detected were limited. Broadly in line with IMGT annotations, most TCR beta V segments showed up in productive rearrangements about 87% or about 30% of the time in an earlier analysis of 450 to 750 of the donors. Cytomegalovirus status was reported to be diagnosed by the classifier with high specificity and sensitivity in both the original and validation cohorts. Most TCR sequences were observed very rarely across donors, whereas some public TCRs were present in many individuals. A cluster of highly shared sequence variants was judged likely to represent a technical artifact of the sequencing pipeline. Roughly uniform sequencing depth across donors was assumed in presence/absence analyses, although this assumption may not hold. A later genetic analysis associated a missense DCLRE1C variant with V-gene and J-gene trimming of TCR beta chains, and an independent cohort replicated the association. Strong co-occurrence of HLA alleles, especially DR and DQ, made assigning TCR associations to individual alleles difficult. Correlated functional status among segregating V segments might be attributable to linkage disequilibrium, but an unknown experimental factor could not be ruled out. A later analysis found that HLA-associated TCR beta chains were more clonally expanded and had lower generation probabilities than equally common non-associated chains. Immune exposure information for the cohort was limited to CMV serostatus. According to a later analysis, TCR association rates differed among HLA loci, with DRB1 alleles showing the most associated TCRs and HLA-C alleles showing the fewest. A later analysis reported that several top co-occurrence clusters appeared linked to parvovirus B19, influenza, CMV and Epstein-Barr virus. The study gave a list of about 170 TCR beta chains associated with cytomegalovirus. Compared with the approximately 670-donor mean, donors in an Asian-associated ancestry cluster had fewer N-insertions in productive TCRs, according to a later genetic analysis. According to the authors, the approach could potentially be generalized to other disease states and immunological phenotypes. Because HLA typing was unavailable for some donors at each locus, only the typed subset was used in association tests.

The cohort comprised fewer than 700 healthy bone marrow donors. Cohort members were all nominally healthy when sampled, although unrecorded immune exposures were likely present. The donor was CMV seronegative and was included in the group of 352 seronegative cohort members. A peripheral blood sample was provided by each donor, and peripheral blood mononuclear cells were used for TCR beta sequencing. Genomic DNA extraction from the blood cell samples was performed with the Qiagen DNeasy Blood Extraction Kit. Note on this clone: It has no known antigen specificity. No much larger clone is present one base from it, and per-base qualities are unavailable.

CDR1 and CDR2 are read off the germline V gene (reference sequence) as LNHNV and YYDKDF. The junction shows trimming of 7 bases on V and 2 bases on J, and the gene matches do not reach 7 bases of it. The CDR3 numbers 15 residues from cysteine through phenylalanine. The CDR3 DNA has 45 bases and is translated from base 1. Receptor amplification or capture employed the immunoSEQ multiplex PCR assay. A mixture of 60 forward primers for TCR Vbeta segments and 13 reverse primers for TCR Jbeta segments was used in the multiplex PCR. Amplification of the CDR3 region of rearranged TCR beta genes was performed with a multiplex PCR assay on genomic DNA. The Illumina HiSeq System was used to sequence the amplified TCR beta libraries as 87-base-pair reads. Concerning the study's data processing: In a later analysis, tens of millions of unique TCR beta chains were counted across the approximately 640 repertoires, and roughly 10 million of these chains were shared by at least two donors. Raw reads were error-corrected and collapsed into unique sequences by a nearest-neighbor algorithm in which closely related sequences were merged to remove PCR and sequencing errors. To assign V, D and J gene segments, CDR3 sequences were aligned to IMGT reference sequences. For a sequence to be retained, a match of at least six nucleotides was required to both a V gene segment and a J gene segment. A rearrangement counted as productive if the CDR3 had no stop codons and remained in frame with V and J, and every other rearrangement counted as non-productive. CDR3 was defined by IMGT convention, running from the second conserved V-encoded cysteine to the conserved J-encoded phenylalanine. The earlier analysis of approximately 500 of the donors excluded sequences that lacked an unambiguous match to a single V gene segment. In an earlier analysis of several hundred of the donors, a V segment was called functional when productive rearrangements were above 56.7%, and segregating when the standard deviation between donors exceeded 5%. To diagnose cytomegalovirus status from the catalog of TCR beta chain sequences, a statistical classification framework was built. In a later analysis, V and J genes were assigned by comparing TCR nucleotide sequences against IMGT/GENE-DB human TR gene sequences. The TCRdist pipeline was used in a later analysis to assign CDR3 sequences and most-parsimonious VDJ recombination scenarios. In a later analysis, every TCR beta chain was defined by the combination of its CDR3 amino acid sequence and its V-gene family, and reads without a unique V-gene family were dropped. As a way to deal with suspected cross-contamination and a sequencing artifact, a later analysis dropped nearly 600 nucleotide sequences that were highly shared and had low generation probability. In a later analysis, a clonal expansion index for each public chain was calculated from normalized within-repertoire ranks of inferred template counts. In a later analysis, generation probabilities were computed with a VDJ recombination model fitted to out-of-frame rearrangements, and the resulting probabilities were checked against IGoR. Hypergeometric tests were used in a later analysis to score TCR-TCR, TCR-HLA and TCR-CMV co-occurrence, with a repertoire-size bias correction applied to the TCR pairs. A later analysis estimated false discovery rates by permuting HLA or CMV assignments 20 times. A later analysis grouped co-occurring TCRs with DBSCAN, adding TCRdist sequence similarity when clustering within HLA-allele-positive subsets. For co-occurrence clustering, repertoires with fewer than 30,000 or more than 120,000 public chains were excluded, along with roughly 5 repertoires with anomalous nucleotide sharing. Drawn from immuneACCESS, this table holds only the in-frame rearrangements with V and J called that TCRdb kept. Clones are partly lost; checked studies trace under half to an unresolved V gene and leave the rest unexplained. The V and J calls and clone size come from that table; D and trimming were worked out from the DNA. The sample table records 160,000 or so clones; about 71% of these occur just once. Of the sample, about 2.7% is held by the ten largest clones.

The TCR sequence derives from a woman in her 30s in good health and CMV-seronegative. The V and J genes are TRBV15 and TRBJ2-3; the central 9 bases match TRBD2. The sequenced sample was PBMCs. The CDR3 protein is CATTPSGADTDTQYF. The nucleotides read TGTGCCACCACCCCTAGCGGGGCCGACACAGATACGCAGTATTTT.